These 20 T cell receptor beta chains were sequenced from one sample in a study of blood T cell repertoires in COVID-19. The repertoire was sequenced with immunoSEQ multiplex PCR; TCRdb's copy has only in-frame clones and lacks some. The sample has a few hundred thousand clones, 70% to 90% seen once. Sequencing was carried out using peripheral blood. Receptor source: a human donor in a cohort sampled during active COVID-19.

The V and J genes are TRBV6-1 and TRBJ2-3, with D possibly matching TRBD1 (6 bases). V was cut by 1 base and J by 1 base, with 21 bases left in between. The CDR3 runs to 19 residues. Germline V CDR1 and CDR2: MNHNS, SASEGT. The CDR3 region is CASSEGTVSFFIGTDTQYF. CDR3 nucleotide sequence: TGTGCCAGCAGTGAAGGGACAGTGAGTTTTTTTATCGGCACAGATACGCAGTATTTT.

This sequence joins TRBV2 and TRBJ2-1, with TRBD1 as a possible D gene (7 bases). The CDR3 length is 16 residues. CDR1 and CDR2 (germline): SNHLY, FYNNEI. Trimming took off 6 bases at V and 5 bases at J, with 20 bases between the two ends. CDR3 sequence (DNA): TGTGCCAGCAGAGAACCCAGGGGGGCTGGGAACAATGAGCAGTTCTTC. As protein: CASREPRGAGNNEQFF.

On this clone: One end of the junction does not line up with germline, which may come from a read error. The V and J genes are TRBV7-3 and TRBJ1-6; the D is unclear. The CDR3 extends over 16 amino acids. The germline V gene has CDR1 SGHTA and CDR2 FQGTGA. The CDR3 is CASSAHEERHRSSLHF. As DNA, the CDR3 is TGTGCCAGCAGCGCACATGAGGAAAGGCACCGTTCATCCCTCCACTTT.

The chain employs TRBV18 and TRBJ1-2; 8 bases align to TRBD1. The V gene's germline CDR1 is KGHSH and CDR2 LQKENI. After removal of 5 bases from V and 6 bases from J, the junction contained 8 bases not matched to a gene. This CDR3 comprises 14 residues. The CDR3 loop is CASSIETGAHGYTF. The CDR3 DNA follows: TGTGCCAGCTCAATCGAGACAGGGGCTCATGGCTACACCTTC.

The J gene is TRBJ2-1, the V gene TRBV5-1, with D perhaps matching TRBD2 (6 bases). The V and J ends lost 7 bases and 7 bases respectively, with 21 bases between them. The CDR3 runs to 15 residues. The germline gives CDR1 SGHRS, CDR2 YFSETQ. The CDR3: CASGVPGTPANEQFF. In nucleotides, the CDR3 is TGCGCCAGCGGAGTTCCCGGGACTCCCGCTAATGAGCAGTTCTTC.

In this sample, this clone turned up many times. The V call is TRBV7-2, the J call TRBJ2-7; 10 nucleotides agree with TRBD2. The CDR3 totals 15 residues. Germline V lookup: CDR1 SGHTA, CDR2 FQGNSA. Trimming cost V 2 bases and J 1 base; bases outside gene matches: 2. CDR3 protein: CASSLIAGGSYEQYF. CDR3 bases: TGTGCCAGCAGCTTAATAGCGGGGGGATCCTACGAGCAGTACTTC.

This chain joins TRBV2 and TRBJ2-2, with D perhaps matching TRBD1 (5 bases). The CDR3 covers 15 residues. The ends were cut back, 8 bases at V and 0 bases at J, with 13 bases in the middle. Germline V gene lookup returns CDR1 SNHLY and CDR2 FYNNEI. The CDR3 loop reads CASRQTDSNTGELFF. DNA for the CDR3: TGTGCCAGCCGACAGACAGATTCGAACACCGGGGAGCTGTTTTTT. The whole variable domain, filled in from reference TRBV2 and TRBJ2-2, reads EPEVTQTPSHQVTQMGQEVILRCVPISNHLYFYWYRQILGQKVEFLVSFYNNEISEKSEIFDDQFSVERPDGSNFTLKIRSTKLEDSAMYFCASRQTDSNTGELFFGEGSRLTVL.

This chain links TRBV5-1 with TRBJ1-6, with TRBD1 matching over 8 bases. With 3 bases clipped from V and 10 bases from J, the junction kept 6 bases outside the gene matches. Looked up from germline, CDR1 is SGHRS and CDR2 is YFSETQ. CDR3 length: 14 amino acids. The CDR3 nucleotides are TGCGCCAGCAGCTCGGACAGGGCAGGGTCACCCCTCCACTTT. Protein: CASSSDRAGSPLHF.

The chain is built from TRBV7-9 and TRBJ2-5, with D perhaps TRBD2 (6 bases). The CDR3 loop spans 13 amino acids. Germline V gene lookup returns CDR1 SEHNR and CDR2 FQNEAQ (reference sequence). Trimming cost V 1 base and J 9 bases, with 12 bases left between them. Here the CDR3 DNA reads TGTGCCAGCAGCTTAGGACTAGGCGAATCCCAGTACTTC. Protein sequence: CASSLGLGESQYF.

Here the CDR3 reads CASSRGDYGYTF. CDR3 in DNA: TGTGCCAGCAGCCGGGGGGACTATGGCTACACCTTC. The rearrangement uses TRBV5-4 and TRBJ1-2; perhaps TRBD1 as D (5 bases). The CDR3 runs 12 residues. The germline V and J ends were trimmed by 4 bases and 3 bases, with 7 bases remaining between them. Germline V CDR1 and CDR2: SGHNT, YYREEE (reference sequence). Looking up the rest from reference TRBV5-4 and TRBJ1-2 gives the full variable domain: ETGVTQSPTHLIKTRGQQVTLRCSSQSGHNTVSWYQQALGQGPQFIFQYYREEENGRGNFPPRFSGLQFPNYSSELNVNALELDDSALYLCASSRGDYGYTFGSGTRLTVV.

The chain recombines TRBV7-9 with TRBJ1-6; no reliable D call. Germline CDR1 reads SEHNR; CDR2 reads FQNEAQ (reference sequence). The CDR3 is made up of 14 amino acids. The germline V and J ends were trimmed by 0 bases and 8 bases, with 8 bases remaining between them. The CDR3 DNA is TGTGCCAGCAGCTTAGCGGGAGATTATTCACCCCTCCACTTT. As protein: CASSLAGDYSPLHF.

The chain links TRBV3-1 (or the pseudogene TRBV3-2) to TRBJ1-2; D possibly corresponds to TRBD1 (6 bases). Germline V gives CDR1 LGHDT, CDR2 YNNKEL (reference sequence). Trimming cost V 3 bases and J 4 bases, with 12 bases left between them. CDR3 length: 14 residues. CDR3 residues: CASSQAGDPYGYTF. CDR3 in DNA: TGTGCCAGCAGCCAGGCAGGGGATCCCTATGGCTACACCTTC.

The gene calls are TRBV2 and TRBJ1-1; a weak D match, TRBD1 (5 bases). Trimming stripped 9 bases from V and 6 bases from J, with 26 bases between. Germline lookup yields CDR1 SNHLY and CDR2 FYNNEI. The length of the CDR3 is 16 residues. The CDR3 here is CARRPARGTLHPEAFF. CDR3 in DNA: TGTGCCAGACGACCGGCACGAGGGACTCTTCATCCTGAAGCTTTCTTT.

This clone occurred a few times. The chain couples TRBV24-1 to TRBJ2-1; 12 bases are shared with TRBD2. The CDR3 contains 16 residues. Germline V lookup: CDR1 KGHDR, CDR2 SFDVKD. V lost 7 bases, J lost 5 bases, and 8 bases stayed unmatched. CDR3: CATSDSLAGGNNEQFF. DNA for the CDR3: TGTGCCACCAGCGACAGCCTAGCGGGGGGGAACAATGAGCAGTTCTTC.

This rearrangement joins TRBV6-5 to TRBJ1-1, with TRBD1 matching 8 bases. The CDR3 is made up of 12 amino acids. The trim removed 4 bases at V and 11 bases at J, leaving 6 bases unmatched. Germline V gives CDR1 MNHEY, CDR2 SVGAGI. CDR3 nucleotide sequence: TGTGCCAGCAGTTTACCAGGGGGCTTGGCTTTCTTT. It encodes CASSLPGGLAFF.

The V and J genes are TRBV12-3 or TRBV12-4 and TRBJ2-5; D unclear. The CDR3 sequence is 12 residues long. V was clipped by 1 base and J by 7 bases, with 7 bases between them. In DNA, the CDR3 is TGTGCCAGCAGTTTAGACAGACGGACCCAGTACTTC. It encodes CASSLDRRTQYF.

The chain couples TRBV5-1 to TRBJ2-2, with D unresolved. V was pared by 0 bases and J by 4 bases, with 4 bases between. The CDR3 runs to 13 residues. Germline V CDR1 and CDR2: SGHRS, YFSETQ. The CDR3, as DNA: TGCGCCAGCAGCTTGGACGGCACCGGGGAGCTGTTTTTT. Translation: CASSLDGTGELFF.

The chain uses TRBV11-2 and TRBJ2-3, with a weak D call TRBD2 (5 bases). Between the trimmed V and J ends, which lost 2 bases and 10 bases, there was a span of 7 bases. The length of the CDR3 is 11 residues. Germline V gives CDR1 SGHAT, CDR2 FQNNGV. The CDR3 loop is CASSLRESQYF. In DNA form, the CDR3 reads TGTGCCAGCAGCTTAAGGGAGTCGCAGTATTTT.

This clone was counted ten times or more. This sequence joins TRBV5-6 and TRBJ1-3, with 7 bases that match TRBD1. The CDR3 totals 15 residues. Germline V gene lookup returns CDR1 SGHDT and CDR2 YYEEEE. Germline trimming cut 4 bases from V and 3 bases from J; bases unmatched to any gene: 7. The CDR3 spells CASSADRVGGNTIYF. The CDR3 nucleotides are TGTGCCAGCAGCGCCGACAGGGTCGGTGGAAACACCATATATTTT.

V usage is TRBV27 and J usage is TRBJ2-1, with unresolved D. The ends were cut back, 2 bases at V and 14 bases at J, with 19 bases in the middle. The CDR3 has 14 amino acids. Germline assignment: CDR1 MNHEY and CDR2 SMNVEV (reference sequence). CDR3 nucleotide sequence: TGTGCCAGCAGTTTAGTCGACGGCGGCCCAGATGAGTTCTTC. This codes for CASSLVDGGPDEFF.